A single sample gave rise to the 2 T cell receptor beta chains below, sequenced in a study of cytomegalovirus exposure and HLA in healthy donors. 60 Vbeta and 13 Jbeta primers were used in PCR. Produced via immunoSEQ multiplex PCR; TCRdb's table is partial and in-frame only. The data hold about 120,000 clones, with roughly 9% observed a single time. The sequenced sample consisted of PBMCs. The origin of the receptors is a woman aged 35 to 49 in good health and CMV-seropositive.

CDR3 region: CASSPVGGSTDTQYF. The CDR3 DNA reads as TGTGCCAGCTCACCCGTAGGGGGAAGTACAGATACGCAGTATTTT. The gene calls are TRBV18 and TRBJ2-3; D is perhaps TRBD1 (6 bases). This CDR3 has 15 amino acids. Trimming took 3 bases from V and 3 from J, leaving 13 bases between them. CDR1 is KGHSH, CDR2 LQKENI, per germline.

The chain couples TRBV19 to TRBJ2-1, with D possibly being TRBD1 (6 bases). There are 13 residues in the CDR3. Germline V gives CDR1 LNHDA, CDR2 SQIVND (reference sequence). Trimming removed 3 bases at V and 4 bases at J, with 7 bases between. CDR3 in amino acids: CASSITGYNEQFF. The CDR3, as DNA: TGTGCCAGTAGTATCACAGGGTACAATGAGCAGTTCTTC.